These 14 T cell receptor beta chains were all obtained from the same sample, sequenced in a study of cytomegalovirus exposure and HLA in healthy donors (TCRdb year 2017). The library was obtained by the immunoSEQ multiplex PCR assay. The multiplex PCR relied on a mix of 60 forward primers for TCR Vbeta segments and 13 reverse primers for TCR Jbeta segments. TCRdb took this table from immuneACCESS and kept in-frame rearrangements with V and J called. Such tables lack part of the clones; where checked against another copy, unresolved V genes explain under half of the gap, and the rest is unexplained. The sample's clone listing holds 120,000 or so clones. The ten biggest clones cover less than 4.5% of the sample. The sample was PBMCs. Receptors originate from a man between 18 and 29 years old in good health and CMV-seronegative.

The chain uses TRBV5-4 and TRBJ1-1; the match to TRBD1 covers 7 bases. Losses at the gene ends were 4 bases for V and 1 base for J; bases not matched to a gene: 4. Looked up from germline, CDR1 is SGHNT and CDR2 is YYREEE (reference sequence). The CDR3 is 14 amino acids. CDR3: CASSTNRGNTEAFF. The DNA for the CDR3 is TGTGCCAGCAGCACAAACAGGGGGAACACTGAAGCTTTCTTT.

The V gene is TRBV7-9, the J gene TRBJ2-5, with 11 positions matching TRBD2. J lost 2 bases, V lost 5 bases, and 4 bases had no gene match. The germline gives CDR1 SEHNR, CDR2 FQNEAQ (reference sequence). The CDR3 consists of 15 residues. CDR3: CASSALAGGQETQYF. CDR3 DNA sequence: TGTGCCAGCAGCGCCCTAGCGGGAGGTCAAGAGACCCAGTACTTC.

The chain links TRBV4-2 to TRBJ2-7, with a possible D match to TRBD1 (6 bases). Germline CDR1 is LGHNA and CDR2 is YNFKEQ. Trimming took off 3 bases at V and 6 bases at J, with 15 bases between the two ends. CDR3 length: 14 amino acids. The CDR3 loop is CASSQKGQFGEQYF. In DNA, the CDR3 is TGTGCCAGCAGCCAGAAGGGACAATTCGGCGAGCAGTACTTC.

The CDR3 loop is CASSEPRRAGDTEAFF. CDR3 bases: TGTGCCAGTAGCGAGCCTAGGAGGGCGGGGGACACTGAAGCTTTCTTT. This chain uses TRBV19 with TRBJ1-1, with D maybe TRBD1 (5 bases). CDR3 length: 16 residues. V lost 6 bases to trimming and J lost 3 bases, with 20 bases between them. Looked up from germline, CDR1 is LNHDA and CDR2 is SQIVND (reference sequence). The full variable domain, its missing parts supplied by reference TRBV19 and TRBJ1-1, is DGGITQSPKYLFRKEGQNVTLSCEQNLNHDAMYWYRQDPGQGLRLIYYSQIVNDFQKGDIAEGYSVSREKKESFPLTVTSAQKNPTAFYLCASSEPRRAGDTEAFFGQGTRLTVV.

The CDR3 region has the DNA TGTGCCACCTCCTCTTATAGCAATCAGCCCCAGCATTTT. Its protein is CATSSYSNQPQHF. This sequence joins TRBV6-5 and TRBJ1-5; the D is unclear. V dropped 10 bases and J dropped 0 bases, with 10 bases sitting between them. The CDR3 is 13 amino acids. CDR1 is MNHEY, CDR2 SVGAGI, per germline.

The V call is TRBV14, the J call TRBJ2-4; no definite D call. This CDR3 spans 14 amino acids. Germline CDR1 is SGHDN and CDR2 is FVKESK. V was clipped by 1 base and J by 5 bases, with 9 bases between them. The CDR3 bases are TGTGCCAGCAGCCAAGCAGGCACCCAAAACATTCAGTACTTC. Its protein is CASSQAGTQNIQYF.

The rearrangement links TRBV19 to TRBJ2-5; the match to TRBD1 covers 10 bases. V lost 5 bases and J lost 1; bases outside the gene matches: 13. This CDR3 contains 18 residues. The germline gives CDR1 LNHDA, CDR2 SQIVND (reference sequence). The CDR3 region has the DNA TGTGCCAGTAGTCAACCGACAGGGGGCGGGATAGTCCAAGAGACCCAGTACTTC. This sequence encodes CASSQPTGGGIVQETQYF.

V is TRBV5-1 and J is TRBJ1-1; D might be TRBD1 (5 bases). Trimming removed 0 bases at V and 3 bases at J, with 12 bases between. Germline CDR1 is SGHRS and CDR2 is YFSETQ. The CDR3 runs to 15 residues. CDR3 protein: CASSLVYGGDTEAFF. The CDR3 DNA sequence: TGCGCCAGCAGCTTGGTGTACGGGGGAGACACTGAAGCTTTCTTT.

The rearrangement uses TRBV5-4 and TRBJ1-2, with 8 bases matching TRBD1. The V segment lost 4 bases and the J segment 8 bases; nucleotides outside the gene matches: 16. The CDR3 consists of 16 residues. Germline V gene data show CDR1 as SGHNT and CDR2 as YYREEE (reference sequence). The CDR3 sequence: CASSIVPGQESRGYTF. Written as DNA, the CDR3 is TGTGCCAGCAGCATCGTACCGGGACAGGAGTCTCGAGGCTACACCTTC.

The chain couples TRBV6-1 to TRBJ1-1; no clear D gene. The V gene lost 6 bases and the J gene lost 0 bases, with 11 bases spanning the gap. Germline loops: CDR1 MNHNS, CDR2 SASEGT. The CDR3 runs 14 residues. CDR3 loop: CASRKDNMNTEAFF. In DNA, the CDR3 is TGTGCCAGCAGGAAAGACAACATGAACACTGAAGCTTTCTTT.

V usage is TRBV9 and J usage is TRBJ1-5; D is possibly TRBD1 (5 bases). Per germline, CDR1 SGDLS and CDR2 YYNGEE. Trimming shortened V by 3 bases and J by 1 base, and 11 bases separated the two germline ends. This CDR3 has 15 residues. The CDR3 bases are TGTGCCAGCAGCGCCGGGGGGGGGAGCAATCAGCCCCAGCATTTT. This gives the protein CASSAGGGSNQPQHF.

CDR3 sequence reads: CASIGGGLDNEQFF. The CDR3, as DNA: TGTGCCAGCATCGGGGGGGGTTTGGACAATGAGCAGTTCTTC. This chain uses TRBV27 with TRBJ2-1; 8 bases agree with TRBD2. Germline CDR1 and CDR2: MNHEY and SMNVEV (reference sequence). This CDR3 has 14 residues. V was pared by 7 bases and J by 5 bases, with 7 bases of the junction left unmatched.

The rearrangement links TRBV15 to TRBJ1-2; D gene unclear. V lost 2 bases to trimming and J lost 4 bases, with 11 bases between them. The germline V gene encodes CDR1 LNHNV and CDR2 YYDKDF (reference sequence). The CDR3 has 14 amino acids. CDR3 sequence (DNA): TGTGCCACCAGCAGACTTAGCAACACCTATGGCTACACCTTC. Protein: CATSRLSNTYGYTF.

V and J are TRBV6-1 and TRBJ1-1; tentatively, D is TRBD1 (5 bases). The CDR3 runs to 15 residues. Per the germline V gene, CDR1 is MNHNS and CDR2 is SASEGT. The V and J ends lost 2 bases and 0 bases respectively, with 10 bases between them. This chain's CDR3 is CASSERSGLNTEAFF. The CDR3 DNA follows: TGTGCCAGCAGTGAAAGGTCAGGGTTGAACACTGAAGCTTTCTTT.